The text below deals with one T cell receptor (beta chain). Antigen: not known. The entry originates in a study of cytomegalovirus exposure and HLA in healthy donors. Study conclusions and caveats: A few CMV-associated chains proved CMV antigen-specific in vitro. DRB1 had the most TCR associations and HLA-C the fewest, a later analysis found, with rates varying by HLA locus.

PCR primers comprised 60 Vbeta and 13 Jbeta primers. The protocol was immunoSEQ multiplex PCR, while the TCRdb copy is restricted to in-frame clones and leaves out a portion. The sample consists of about 160,000 clones, 80% of them appearing once. The V gene end was trimmed by 8 bases and the J gene end by 10 bases; junction bases not matched to a gene: 12. The germline V gene has CDR1 LNHNV and CDR2 YYDKDF (reference sequence). This CDR3 region has 14 residues. The sequenced sample was PBMCs. The TCR comes from a man aged 18 to 29 in good health and CMV-seropositive. This sequence joins TRBV15 and TRBJ2-1, with TRBD1 identical over 9 bases. Here the CDR3 reads CATGQGPRTEEQFF. The CDR3 nucleotides are TGTGCCACCGGACAGGGGCCCCGCACAGAAGAGCAGTTCTTC.